These 17 T cell receptor beta chains were sequenced from one sample in a study of brain T cells in children with intractable seizures. Profiled with immunoSEQ multiplex PCR; TCRdb holds only in-frame clones, not every one. The sample holds fewer than 150,000 clones; roughly 94% are singletons and the top ten take 3.5% to 4.5%. The sequenced sample was peripheral blood, obtained at surgery. All receptors derive from a boy in the first two years of life with hemimegalencephaly and intractable seizures.

V and J are TRBV18 and TRBJ2-2; D gene unclear. CDR3 length: 16 amino acids. Germline V gene lookup returns CDR1 KGHSH and CDR2 LQKENI. The V and J ends lost 0 bases and 2 bases respectively, with 10 bases between them. The CDR3 coding sequence is TGTGCCAGCTCACCACCGGTACAACCCAACACCGGGGAGCTGTTTTTT. Protein: CASSPPVQPNTGELFF. Variable domain in full (rest from reference TRBV18 and TRBJ2-2): NAGVMQNPRHLVRRRGQEARLRCSPMKGHSHVYWYRQLPEEGLKFMVYLQKENIIDESGMPKERFSAEFPKEGPSILRIQQVVRGDSAAYFCASSPPVQPNTGELFFGEGSRLTVL.

The chain is built from TRBV9 and TRBJ2-7; 11 bases line up with TRBD1. Germline CDR1 is SGDLS and CDR2 is YYNGEE. The CDR3 loop spans 14 amino acids. The V gene end was trimmed by 5 bases and the J gene end by 4 bases; junction bases not matched to a gene: 5. CDR3 sequence reads: CASSLDRGPYEQYF. The CDR3 DNA follows: TGTGCCAGCAGTTTGGACAGGGGGCCGTACGAGCAGTACTTC. Combining the CDR3 with reference TRBV9 and TRBJ2-7 gives the whole variable domain DSGVTQTPKHLITATGQRVTLRCSPRSGDLSVYWYQQSLDQGLQFLIQYYNGEERAKGNILERFSAQQFPDLHSELNLSSLELGDSALYFCASSLDRGPYEQYFGPGTRLTVT.

The chain carries TRBV5-4 and TRBJ2-7, with D perhaps TRBD1 (6 bases). The germline V and J ends were trimmed by 4 bases and 3 bases, with 11 bases remaining between them. This CDR3 is built from 13 residues. Germline V lookup: CDR1 SGHNT, CDR2 YYREEE (reference sequence). This CDR3 reads CASSLTGSYEQYF. The CDR3 coding sequence is TGTGCCAGCAGCCTTACAGGGAGCTACGAGCAGTACTTC.

V usage is TRBV2 and J usage is TRBJ2-7; D gene unclear. This CDR3 has 15 residues. Germline V CDR1 and CDR2: SNHLY, FYNNEI. The V and J ends lost 7 bases and 1 base respectively, with 17 bases between them. This chain's CDR3 is CASKEQSPRSYEQYF. Here the CDR3 DNA reads TGTGCCAGCAAGGAACAGTCCCCCCGGTCCTACGAGCAGTACTTC.

The V gene is TRBV5-1, the J gene TRBJ1-2; TRBD1 might be the D (6 bases). The CDR3 is 16 amino acids. The V end was cut by 4 bases, the J end by 5 bases, with 21 bases between. The V gene's germline CDR1 is SGHRS and CDR2 YFSETQ. The CDR3 loop is CASSRGVTGEGYGYTF. As DNA, the CDR3 is TGCGCCAGCAGCCGGGGGGTGACAGGCGAGGGGTATGGCTACACCTTC. Full variable domain (missing parts from reference TRBV5-1 and TRBJ1-2): KAGVTQTPRYLIKTRGQQVTLSCSPISGHRSVSWYQQTPGQGLQFLFEYFSETQRNKGNFPGRFSGRQFSNSRSEMNVSTLELGDSALYLCASSRGVTGEGYGYTFGSGTRLTVV.

This chain connects TRBV24-1 to TRBJ2-5; 8 bases align to TRBD1. Unmatched junction bases numbered 4, after V lost 3 bases and J lost 2 bases. Per germline, CDR1 KGHDR and CDR2 SFDVKD. The length of the CDR3 is 15 residues. The CDR3 sequence is CATSDLGTGQETQYF. CDR3 nucleotides: TGTGCCACCAGTGATCTCGGGACAGGACAAGAGACCCAGTACTTC.

This chain connects TRBV14 to TRBJ2-5, with 12 bases lining up with TRBD2. Germline loops: CDR1 SGHDN, CDR2 FVKESK. This CDR3 comprises 19 residues. Trimming removed 2 bases from V and 3 bases from J; junction bases left unmatched: 13. CDR3 nucleotide sequence: TGTGCCAGCAGCCAAAAGGGAAGACTAGCGGGAGTGGAGGAAGAGACCCAGTACTTC. This codes for CASSQKGRLAGVEEETQYF.

The genes are TRBV30 and TRBJ1-2; TRBD1 matches at 8 bases. This CDR3 is 13 amino acids long. V shed 8 bases, J shed 4 bases, and the junction held 9 bases outside the gene matches. Germline CDR1 is GTSNPN and CDR2 is SVGIG (reference sequence). The CDR3: CARARQGSYGYTF. In DNA, the CDR3 is TGTGCCCGGGCGAGACAGGGGAGCTATGGCTACACCTTC.

This clone was observed a single time. The rearrangement joins TRBV5-1 to TRBJ2-1; the match to TRBD2 covers 11 bases. CDR1 is SGHRS and CDR2 is YFSETQ in the germline V gene. The V and J ends lost 1 base and 4 bases, in that order; junction bases with no gene match: 1. The CDR3 runs to 15 residues. The CDR3 loop is CASSLTSGSYNEQFF. CDR3 in DNA: TGCGCCAGCAGCTTGACTAGCGGGAGTTACAATGAGCAGTTCTTC.

J is TRBJ2-1 and V is TRBV19; no reliable D call. Germline V CDR1 and CDR2: LNHDA, SQIVND (reference sequence). This CDR3 has 13 residues. Trimming pared 4 bases from V and 4 bases from J, leaving 8 bases between. For the CDR3, the DNA is TGTGCCAGTAGTAGGGAAAGATACAATGAGCAGTTCTTC. This translates into CASSRERYNEQFF.

The chain joins TRBV5-1 to TRBJ2-7; 8 bases match TRBD2. The germline gives CDR1 SGHRS, CDR2 YFSETQ. The CDR3 contains 13 residues. The V and J ends lost 4 bases and 2 bases, in that order; junction bases with no gene match: 2. This chain's CDR3 is CASSPGGPYEQYF. CDR3 DNA: TGCGCCAGCAGCCCGGGAGGGCCCTACGAGCAGTACTTC.

The gene calls are TRBV28 and TRBJ1-4; the D is unclear. V was clipped by 6 bases and J by 5 bases, with 4 bases between them. Germline V CDR1 and CDR2: MDHEN, SYDVKM. There are 11 residues in the CDR3. CDR3 coding DNA: TGTGCCAGCAGACTGAATGAAAAACTGTTTTTT. Amino acids: CASRLNEKLFF.

V usage is TRBV5-1 and J usage is TRBJ2-7; 7 bases map to TRBD1. The CDR3 runs 13 residues. The trim removed 4 bases at V and 3 bases at J, leaving 4 bases unmatched. Germline V gene sequence: CDR1 SGHRS, CDR2 YFSETQ. In DNA form, the CDR3 reads TGCGCCAGCAGCGTGACAGGGTTCTACGAGCAGTACTTC. It specifies CASSVTGFYEQYF.

CDR3 DNA sequence: TGTGCCAGCGATTCAGGGGTAAGGGAGCAGTACTTC. This codes for CASDSGVREQYF. The rearrangement links TRBV2 to TRBJ2-7; perhaps TRBD1 as D (6 bases). The CDR3 contains 12 residues. The germline gives CDR1 SNHLY, CDR2 FYNNEI. V gave up 8 bases and J gave up 7 bases, with 15 bases separating them. The full variable domain, completed using reference TRBV2 and TRBJ2-7, is EPEVTQTPSHQVTQMGQEVILRCVPISNHLYFYWYRQILGQKVEFLVSFYNNEISEKSEIFDDQFSVERPDGSNFTLKIRSTKLEDSAMYFCASDSGVREQYFGPGTRLTVT.

V and J are TRBV21-1 and TRBJ2-3; the D call in the table, TRBD1, was not verified against the DNA. TRBV21-1 has pseudogene status. The CDR3 runs to 16 residues. The CDR3 DNA sequence: TGTGCCAGCAGCAAAAGGGGGACAGGGGGCACAGATACGCAGTATTTT. This encodes CASSKRGTGGTDTQYF.

This clone showed up just once. The chain links TRBV25-1 to TRBJ2-1, with D possibly TRBD2 on 6 matching bases. The CDR3 totals 17 residues. Germline CDR1 is MGHDK and CDR2 is SYGVNS. V shed 2 bases and J shed 6 bases, with 20 bases lying between them. The CDR3 region has the DNA TGTGCCAGCAGTGAACGCGGCTGGGAACTAGCCATCAATGAGCAGTTCTTC. It codes for CASSERGWELAINEQFF.

The rearrangement joins TRBV30 to TRBJ2-3; 11 bases match TRBD2. The CDR3 has 18 residues. V was pared by 3 bases and J by 0 bases, with 11 bases of the junction left unmatched. The germline gives CDR1 GTSNPN, CDR2 SVGIG (reference sequence). For the CDR3, the DNA is TGTGCCTGGAGCGGGGGGACTAGCGGACCGACTAGCACAGATACGCAGTATTTT. This encodes CAWSGGTSGPTSTDTQYF.